This is a list of T cell receptor beta chains from one sample in a study of PD-1 blockade in classical Hodgkin lymphoma. Libraries were prepared by immunoSEQ multiplex PCR; TCRdb keeps only in-frame clonotypes and omits some of them. The profile covers tens of thousands of clones, with 85% to 90% appearing a single time and roughly 13% taken by the ten largest. The sequenced sample was peripheral blood mononuclear cells (PBMCs), obtained before the fourth cycle of nivolumab. The origin of the receptors is a human donor with classical Hodgkin lymphoma. CDR3s leave out the opening cysteine and the closing phenylalanine or tryptophan. Clone sizes are given selectively: once, few, many, or a class where the clone is expanded.

12	.	TRBV2	ASSEAGRAYEQY
13	.	TRBV6-5	ASSSYSHLGSGQY
15	.	TRBV7-9	ASSLERGGRSTDTQY
15	.	TRBV18	ASSPGGGNPSNQPQH
15	once	TRBV28	ASSFPQTSKSSYEQY
9	.	TRBV10-3	ATSDSYEQF
13	few	TRBV6-5	ASSLSGSSYNEQF
11	.	TRBV2	ASSTTAVNTQY
15	.	TRBV7-6	ASSPHGSAALVYGYT
15	once	TRBV7-8	ASSRARTMTFTDTQY
11	.	TRBV28	ASSLGQVSEQY
12	few	TRBV6-5	ASSRLGTSYGYT
11	.	TRBV6-5	ASSFRQGHGYT
13	.	TRBV27	AGRASDRENNGYT
14	.	TRBV2	ASRHRGGALNTEAF
12	once	TRBV6-5	ASSSAGGLTEAF
13	.	TRBV7-9	ASSLVVAGRPEQF
11	.	TRBV9	ASSGLNTGELF
12	.	TRBV30	ACPRGRYVGELF
13	.	TRBV15	ATSRGGGLTETQY
17	.	TRBV28	ASSFVFAVLAGAIYEQY
13	.	TRBV6-1	AIDRGSNSGNTIY
13	.	TRBV5-1	ASSLGGQGGYEQY
14	.	TRBV2	ASPDPGTRSHYTQY
13	.	TRBV7-7	ASSPTSGPYNEQF
14	.	TRBV5-1	ASSLGAPLAKNIQY
13	.	TRBV27	ASSLPSDGNTEAF
13	.	TRBV10-2	ASRARASGAYEQY
15	once	TRBV19	ASSTGTGVKGQETQY
14	.	TRBV5-1	ASSYQGPRGTGELF
11	.	TRBV4-2	ASSQGGLAEQY
14	.	TRBV6-6	ASSYSLRQSSYEQY
11	.	TRBV7-9	ASSLRGAREQY
12	.	TRBV4-1	ASSPQQGNYGYT
13	.	TRBV5-5	ASSGLGGTGNTIY
15	.	TRBV18	ASSLTVLAGGSYEQY
15	.	TRBV25-1	ASSVRQGFGGANVLT
15	.	TRBV6-4	ASSEYATGLIPDTQY
11	.	TRBV5-8	ASSLVPDYGYT
12	.	TRBV4-2	ASSPGRGPYEQY
12	.	TRBV2	ASSWTGVGGELF
14	.	TRBV5-8	ASSLDREGSTGELF
12	few	TRBV6-6	ASVARTGVQPQH
14	.	TRBV2	ASSRWGRENTGELF
11	.	TRBV29-1	SVGRSKDQPQH
12	.	TRBV5-6	ASSVELYTDTQY
13	.	TRBV4-1	ASSQIRPVSEEQF
14	.	TRBV7-2	ASSLVPGGLYNEQF